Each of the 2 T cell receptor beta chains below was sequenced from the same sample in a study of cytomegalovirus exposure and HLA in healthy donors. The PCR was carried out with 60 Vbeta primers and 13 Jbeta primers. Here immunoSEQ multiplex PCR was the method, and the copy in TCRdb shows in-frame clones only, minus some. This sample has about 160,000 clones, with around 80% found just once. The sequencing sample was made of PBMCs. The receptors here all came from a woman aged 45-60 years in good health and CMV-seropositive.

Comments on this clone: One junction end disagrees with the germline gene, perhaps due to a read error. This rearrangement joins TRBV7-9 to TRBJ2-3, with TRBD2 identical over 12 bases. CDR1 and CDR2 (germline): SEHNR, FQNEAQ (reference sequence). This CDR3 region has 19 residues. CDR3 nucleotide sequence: TGTGCCAGCAGCCTAGCGGGGGGGATGTCAACGACTAGCACAGATACGCAGTATTTT. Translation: CASSLAGGMSTTSTDTQYF.

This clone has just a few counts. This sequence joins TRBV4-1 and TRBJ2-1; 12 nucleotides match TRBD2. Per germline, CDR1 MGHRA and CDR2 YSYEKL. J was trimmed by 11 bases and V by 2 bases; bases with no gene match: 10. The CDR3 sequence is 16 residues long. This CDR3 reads CASSQRLETSGRKQFF. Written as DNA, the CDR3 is TGCGCCAGCAGCCAAAGGTTAGAGACTAGCGGGAGAAAGCAGTTCTTC.